Following are 28 T cell receptor beta chains from one sample sequenced in a study of blood T cells in healthy people across ages. With a J-beta primer mix and a sample-barcoded 5' primer, a second PCR ran roughly 7 to 11 cycles. From the 5' RACE reads, TCRdb called clonotypes with MiXCR, one entry per CDR3 protein. The table has some 760,000 distinct CDR3 sequences, about 25% seen once; the top ten hold roughly 3.8%. These sequences were also reported in another study, on T cells of mothers and their children.

The sample taken for sequencing was blood. The receptors were sampled from a boy aged 5-17 years in good health.

The chain joins TRBV29-1 to TRBJ1-4, with a possible D match to TRBD1 (6 bases). The V gene's germline CDR1 is SQVTM and CDR2 ANQGSEA. The CDR3 consists of 14 residues. V shed 5 bases and J shed 8 bases, with 18 bases lying between them. DNA of the CDR3: TGCAGCGTTCCCCTGACAGGCCCCGGCGAAAAACTGTTTTTT. This sequence encodes CSVPLTGPGEKLFF.

The genes are TRBV6-5 and TRBJ2-5; TRBD2 aligns across 10 bases. Germline V CDR1 and CDR2: MNHEY, SVGAGI. The V gene end was trimmed by 0 bases and the J gene end by 4 bases; junction bases not matched to a gene: 8. The CDR3 has 17 amino acids. CDR3 residues: CASSYSGLAGVRETQYF. In nucleotides, the CDR3 is TGTGCCAGCAGTTACTCTGGTCTAGCGGGAGTTAGAGAGACCCAGTACTTC.

J is TRBJ2-1 and V is TRBV9, with 11 bases aligning to TRBD2. The CDR3 is made up of 16 amino acids. Germline CDR1 and CDR2: SGDLS and YYNGEE. V lost 0 bases to trimming and J lost 5 bases; unmatched junction nucleotides: 4. The CDR3 here is CASSVVVAGGNNEQFF. The CDR3 bases are TGTGCCAGCAGCGTAGTGGTAGCGGGGGGGAACAATGAGCAGTTCTTC.

The chain carries TRBV5-4 and TRBJ2-1, with 8 bases matching TRBD2. Looked up from germline, CDR1 is SGHNT and CDR2 is YYREEE (reference sequence). Losses at the gene ends were 3 bases for V and 5 bases for J; bases not matched to a gene: 13. The CDR3 contains 17 residues. CDR3 amino acids: CASSSGGDRAGNNEQFF. CDR3 nucleotide sequence: TGTGCCAGCAGCTCGGGAGGGGACCGGGCGGGTAACAATGAGCAGTTCTTC.

A few counts support this clonotype. Possible read error: a much larger clone is one base away. The chain links TRBV7-2 to TRBJ2-1; D not certain. Germline V lookup: CDR1 SGHTA, CDR2 FQGNSA. This CDR3 spans 15 amino acids. In DNA form, the CDR3 reads TGTGCCGGCAGGTCAGGTGTTAGCTCCTACAATGAGCAGTTCTTC. It encodes CAGRSGVSSYNEQFF.

This chain uses TRBV2 with TRBJ2-2; D perhaps matches TRBD2 (6 bases). Germline V gene data show CDR1 as SNHLY and CDR2 as FYNNEI. This CDR3 contains 15 residues. V was clipped by 6 bases and J by 0 bases, with 11 bases between them. The CDR3 DNA reads TGTGCCAGCAGGGGCGGGGCGTCGAACACCGGGGAGCTGTTTTTT. Translated: CASRGGASNTGELFF.

This clonotype was counted only a few times. The gene calls are TRBV6-6 and TRBJ2-5, with a tentative D call TRBD2 (5 bases). Gene TRBJ2-1 matches the end of the DNA better, so the J call may be wrong. The CDR3 is 15 amino acids. Germline V gives CDR1 MNHNY, CDR2 SVGAGI (reference sequence). The CDR3 region has the DNA TGTGCCAGCAGTTACGGAGGCCTTCAAGGCAATGAGCAGTTCTTC. Residues: CASSYGGLQGNEQFF.

The chain is built from TRBV7-3 and TRBJ2-1, with TRBD1 matching 11 bases. From germline, CDR1 is SGHTA and CDR2 FQGTGA. The CDR3 consists of 16 residues. Losses at the gene ends were 5 bases for V and 7 bases for J; bases not matched to a gene: 10. Here the CDR3 reads CASSVFTGQGVNEQFF. The CDR3 DNA is TGTGCCAGCAGCGTCTTTACGGGACAGGGGGTTAATGAGCAGTTCTTC.

The J gene is TRBJ2-5, the V gene TRBV7-9; 7 bases line up with TRBD2. CDR3 length: 14 residues. J was trimmed by 1 base and V by 4 bases; bases with no gene match: 3. Germline assignment: CDR1 SEHNR and CDR2 FQNEAQ (reference sequence). As DNA, the CDR3 is TGTGCCAGCAGCTCCAGCGGGGCCCAAGAGACCCAGTACTTC. Encoded protein: CASSSSGAQETQYF.

This rearrangement joins TRBV20-1 to TRBJ1-2, with D hard to call. This CDR3 contains 12 residues. Trimming cost V 2 bases and J 1 base, with 5 bases left between them. Germline CDR1 reads DFQATT; CDR2 reads SNEGSKA (reference sequence). Here the CDR3 reads CSARNSNYGYTF. CDR3 in DNA: TGCAGTGCTAGAAACAGTAACTATGGCTACACCTTC.

This chain connects TRBV29-1 to TRBJ2-1, with 11 positions matching TRBD2. The CDR3 has 14 amino acids. V lost 6 bases to trimming and J lost 7 bases; unmatched junction nucleotides: 8. From germline, CDR1 is SQVTM and CDR2 ANQGSEA. CDR3 nucleotides: TGCAGCGTCCGAGGGGGGACTAGCGGAAATGAGCAGTTCTTC. It codes for CSVRGGTSGNEQFF.

The rearrangement joins TRBV28 to TRBJ2-6, with D possibly matching TRBD1 (5 bases). V dropped 2 bases and J dropped 0 bases, with 20 bases sitting between them. This CDR3 comprises 20 residues. Germline V gene data show CDR1 as MDHEN and CDR2 as SYDVKM. The CDR3 coding sequence is TGTGCCAGCAGTTTAGATACGGGCAGGGCTCTATTCTCTGGGGCCAACGTCCTGACTTTC. Translation: CASSLDTGRALFSGANVLTF.

In this sample, this clonotype turned up a few times. This sequence joins TRBV5-6 and TRBJ1-5, with no clear D. Germline V gene sequence: CDR1 SGHDT, CDR2 YYEEEE. This CDR3 has 13 residues. V lost 0 bases, J lost 6 bases, and 7 bases lay in between. CDR3 sequence reads: CASSLGEAQPQHF. The CDR3 region has the DNA TGTGCCAGCAGCTTGGGGGAGGCTCAGCCCCAGCATTTT.

This clonotype was recorded a few times. The chain links TRBV20-1 to TRBJ2-5; no firm D call. V was cut by 3 bases and J by 4 bases, with 3 bases left in between. The germline gives CDR1 DFQATT, CDR2 SNEGSKA (reference sequence). This CDR3 has 10 residues. This chain's CDR3 is CSARLETQYF. The CDR3 DNA sequence: TGCAGTGCTAGGCTAGAGACCCAGTACTTC.

A note on this clonotype: One end of the junction fails to match germline, which may point to a read error. V gene TRBV7-7 combines with J gene TRBJ1-4, with D perhaps TRBD1 (6 bases). Germline V gene lookup returns CDR1 SSHAT and CDR2 FNYEAQ (reference sequence). The CDR3 spans 14 residues. The CDR3: CASSPGGYNEKLFF. The CDR3 DNA sequence: TGTGCTAGCAGCCCGGGGGGCTATAATGAAAAACTGTTTTTT.

This chain connects TRBV11-2 to TRBJ2-3, with D possibly TRBD2 on 6 matching bases. Germline V gives CDR1 SGHAT, CDR2 FQNNGV. The length of the CDR3 is 18 residues. V lost 5 bases to trimming and J lost 6 bases, with 27 bases between them. CDR3 in amino acids: CASSPYPGERLFGDTQYF. CDR3 sequence (DNA): TGTGCCAGCAGCCCATATCCGGGGGAGAGGTTGTTTGGTGATACGCAGTATTTT.

The rearrangement joins TRBV7-9 to TRBJ1-6; possibly TRBD1 for D (5 bases). There are 13 residues in the CDR3. The V gene lost 3 bases and the J gene lost 12 bases, with 12 bases spanning the gap. Per germline, CDR1 SEHNR and CDR2 FQNEAQ (reference sequence). The CDR3 sequence is CASSFGADQPLHF. CDR3 DNA sequence: TGTGCCAGCAGCTTCGGGGCCGACCAACCCCTCCACTTT.

The chain combines TRBV28 with TRBJ2-7; 11 nucleotides agree with TRBD2. Matching the DNA end better, TRBJ2-1 makes the J call doubtful. The CDR3 is 15 amino acids. The germline V gene encodes CDR1 MDHEN and CDR2 SYDVKM. The CDR3 region is CASSSQGLAGGEQFF. The CDR3 coding sequence is TGTGCCAGCAGTTCCCAAGGACTAGCGGGTGGTGAGCAGTTCTTC.

The chain is built from TRBV4-1 and TRBJ2-5, with a tentative D call TRBD2 (5 bases). V gave up 0 bases and J gave up 5 bases, with 10 bases separating them. Per germline, CDR1 MGHRA and CDR2 YSYEKL. CDR3 size: 14 residues. The CDR3 nucleotides are TGCGCCAGCAGCCAAGAACCAGGACTGGAGACCCAGTACTTC. It yields the protein CASSQEPGLETQYF.

The sample holds a few counts of this clonotype. This rearrangement joins TRBV2 to TRBJ2-5; D not certain. Trimming removed 6 bases from V and 4 bases from J, with 6 bases in between. The CDR3 is 11 amino acids. Germline V gives CDR1 SNHLY, CDR2 FYNNEI. The CDR3 protein is CASRETETQYF. In DNA, the CDR3 is TGTGCCAGCAGGGAGACAGAGACCCAGTACTTC. Based on the CDR3 plus reference TRBV2 and TRBJ2-5, the full variable domain is EPEVTQTPSHQVTQMGQEVILRCVPISNHLYFYWYRQILGQKVEFLVSFYNNEISEKSEIFDDQFSVERPDGSNFTLKIRSTKLEDSAMYFCASRETETQYFGPGTRLLVL.

The chain carries TRBV7-2 and TRBJ1-4; D call uncertain. Deletions cut 3 bases from V and 13 bases from J, with 15 bases between. This CDR3 spans 13 amino acids. The germline V gene has CDR1 SGHTA and CDR2 FQGNSA. CDR3 in DNA: TGTGCCAGCAGCTTGACAACCGGGGTGGGACTGTTTTTT. This codes for CASSLTTGVGLFF.

A few counts support this clonotype. This chain connects TRBV4-3 to TRBJ1-1; D unclear. CDR3 size: 14 residues. V was pared by 3 bases and J by 0 bases, with 8 bases between. Germline V gene data show CDR1 as LGHNA and CDR2 as YSLEER. In nucleotides, the CDR3 is TGCGCCAGCAGCCAGAGCAGGTTGAACACTGAAGCTTTCTTT. Encoded protein: CASSQSRLNTEAFF.

A single count supports this clonotype. The chain is built from TRBV5-1 and TRBJ1-2; D not certain. Trimming removed 3 bases from V and 13 bases from J, with 16 bases in between. Germline V lookup: CDR1 SGHRS, CDR2 YFSETQ. This CDR3 region has 12 residues. CDR3 nucleotides: TGCGCCAGCAGCTGGACGGACGGCACCTCCACCTTC. It is translated as CASSWTDGTSTF.

Notes on this clonotype: The conserved phenylalanine or tryptophan normally closing the CDR3 is absent here, so this likely arose from a read error. The genes are TRBV12-3 or TRBV12-4 and TRBJ2-4; 7 nucleotides agree with TRBD2. The CDR3 runs to 14 residues. V lost 4 bases to trimming and J lost 1 base; unmatched junction nucleotides: 1. CDR3 DNA: TGTGCCAGCAGTTCGGGGGGTGCCAAAAACATTCAGTACTCC. Translating gives CASSSGGAKNIQYS.

This clonotype was seen more than once but under ten times. V is TRBV18 and J is TRBJ2-5; TRBD1 agrees at 10 bases. The CDR3 spans 16 residues. CDR1 KGHSH and CDR2 LQKENI come from the germline V gene. V trimming: 3 bases; J trimming: 4 bases; junction bases outside the gene matches: 8. CDR3 sequence reads: CASSPGQGNFGETQYF. In DNA form, the CDR3 reads TGTGCCAGCTCACCGGGACAGGGGAATTTTGGAGAGACCCAGTACTTC.

The chain couples TRBV27 to TRBJ2-7; maybe TRBD1 (6 bases). This CDR3 is 13 amino acids long. V shed 5 bases and J shed 6 bases, with 14 bases lying between them. The germline CDR1 and CDR2 sequences are MNHEY and SMNVEV (reference sequence). The CDR3 DNA reads as TGTGCCAGCAGTCCCCGGACAGCAGGCGAGCAGTACTTC. This codes for CASSPRTAGEQYF.

V usage is TRBV5-1 and J usage is TRBJ2-1; D not certain. With 4 bases removed from V and 4 bases from J, the gap between germline ends came to 12 bases. Germline V gene data show CDR1 as SGHRS and CDR2 as YFSETQ. There are 14 residues in the CDR3. CDR3 region: CASSLMEGYNEQFF. The DNA of the CDR3 is TGCGCCAGCAGCCTAATGGAAGGGTACAATGAGCAGTTCTTC.

This clonotype was counted only a few times. The chain joins TRBV15 to TRBJ2-7; 9 nucleotides align to TRBD1. V gave up 4 bases and J gave up 0 bases; unmatched junction bases: 4. Germline values: CDR1 LNHNV, CDR2 YYDKDF (reference sequence). The CDR3 consists of 15 residues. The DNA of the CDR3 is TGTGCCACCAGCACCGGGACAGGGAGCTCCTACGAGCAGTACTTC. Protein sequence: CATSTGTGSSYEQYF.